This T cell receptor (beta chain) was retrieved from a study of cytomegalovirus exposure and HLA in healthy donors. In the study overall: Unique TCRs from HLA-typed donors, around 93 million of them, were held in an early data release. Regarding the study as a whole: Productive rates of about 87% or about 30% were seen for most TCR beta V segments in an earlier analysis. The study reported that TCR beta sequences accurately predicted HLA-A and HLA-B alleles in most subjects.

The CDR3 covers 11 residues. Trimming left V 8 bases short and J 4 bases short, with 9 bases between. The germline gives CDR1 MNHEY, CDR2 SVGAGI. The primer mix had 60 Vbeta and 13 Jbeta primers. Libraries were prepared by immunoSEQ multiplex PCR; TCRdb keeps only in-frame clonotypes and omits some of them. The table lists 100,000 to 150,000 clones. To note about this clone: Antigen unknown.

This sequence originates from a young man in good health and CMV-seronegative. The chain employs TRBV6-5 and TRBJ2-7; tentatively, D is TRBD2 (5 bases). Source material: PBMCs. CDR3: CASAGEYEQYF. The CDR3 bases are TGTGCCAGCGCCGGGGAGTACGAGCAGTACTTC.